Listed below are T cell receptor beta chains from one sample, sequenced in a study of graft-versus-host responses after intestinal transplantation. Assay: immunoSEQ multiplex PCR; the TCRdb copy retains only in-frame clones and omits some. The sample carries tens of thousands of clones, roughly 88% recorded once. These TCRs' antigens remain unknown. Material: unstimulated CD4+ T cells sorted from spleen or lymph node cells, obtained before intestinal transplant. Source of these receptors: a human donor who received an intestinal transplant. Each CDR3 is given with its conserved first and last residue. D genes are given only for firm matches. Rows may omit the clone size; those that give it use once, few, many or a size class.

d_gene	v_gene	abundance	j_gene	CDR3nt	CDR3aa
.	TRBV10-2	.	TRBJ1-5	TGCGCCAGCAGTGACAGGTTGGGGCCCCAGCATTTT	CASSDRLGPQHF
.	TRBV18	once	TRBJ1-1	TGTGCCAGCTTGCGGGCCATGAACACTGAAGCTTTCTTT	CASLRAMNTEAFF
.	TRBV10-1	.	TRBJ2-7	TGCGCCGGTGGGGCCCGGGACGAGCAGTACTTC	CAGGARDEQYF
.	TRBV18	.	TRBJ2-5	TGTGCCAGCTCACCTTTCAGTGGCGAGACCCAGTACTTC	CASSPFSGETQYF
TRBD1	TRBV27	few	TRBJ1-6	TGTGCCAGCAGCCCCCGACAGGGCAATTCACCCCTCCACTTT	CASSPRQGNSPLHF
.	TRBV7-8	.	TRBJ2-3	TGTGCCAGCAGCTTAGGGGCGGGGGCCCACACAGATACGCAGTATTTT	CASSLGAGAHTDTQYF
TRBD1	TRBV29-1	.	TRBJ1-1	TGCAGCGTTGAGGGGGACAGGGGGCGCCTGAACACTGAAGCTTTCTTT	CSVEGDRGRLNTEAFF
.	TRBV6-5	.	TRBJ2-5	TGTGCCAGCAGTTCTCCGAAGTACTCGGGAAGGGAGACCCAGTACTTC	CASSSPKYSGRETQYF
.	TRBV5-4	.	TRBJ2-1	TGTGCCAGCAGCGGGGGGTGGCGGGGACCGTACAATGAGCAGTTCTTC	CASSGGWRGPYNEQFF
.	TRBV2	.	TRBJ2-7	TGTGCCAGCAGTGAGGGTCAGGGATCCTACGAGCAGTACTTC	CASSEGQGSYEQYF